These T cell receptor beta chains were read from a single sample in a study of high-grade serous ovarian cancer treatment subgroups. Repertoires were generated with immunoSEQ multiplex PCR, while TCRdb's copy carries only in-frame clones and drops some. The sample lists 2,000 to 2,500 clones, roughly two thirds occurring once. The sample was tumor tissue. These TCRs come from a human donor with high-grade serous ovarian cancer. The CDR3 runs from the conserved cysteine through the conserved F or W. Each record gives: CDR3 protein, CDR3 DNA, clone size, J gene, V gene, D gene. D genes are given only for firm matches. For some rows the clone size is stated as once, few or many, or as a class when expanded; others skip it.

CASSYLQGATHTDTQYF | TGTGCCAGCAGCTATTTACAGGGGGCGACACACACAGATACGCAGTATTTT | NA | TRBJ2-3 | TRBV11-2 | TRBD1
CAISELAGGGTDTQYF | TGTGCCATCAGTGAGCTGGCGGGTGGTGGCACAGATACGCAGTATTTT | few | TRBJ2-3 | TRBV10-3 | NA
CASSSGGRTDTQYF | TGTGCCAGCAGCAGCGGGGGACGCACAGATACGCAGTATTTT | NA | TRBJ2-3 | TRBV7-3 | TRBD2
CASTLRYGTMTYEQYF | TGTGCCAGCACACTGAGGTACGGGACAATGACCTACGAGCAGTACTTC | NA | TRBJ2-7 | TRBV5-6 | NA
CASSSRTGGLYNEQFF | TGTGCCAGCAGTTCTCGGACAGGGGGCCTCTACAATGAGCAGTTCTTC | NA | TRBJ2-1 | TRBV28 | TRBD1
CASSLEGTSGRVFSEQFF | TGTGCCAGCAGCTTAGAGGGGACTAGCGGGAGGGTATTTAGTGAGCAGTTCTTC | NA | TRBJ2-1 | TRBV7-9 | TRBD2
CASSSKTGGTQPQHF | TGTGCCAGCAGCTCGAAGACAGGGGGTACTCAGCCCCAGCATTTT | NA | TRBJ1-5 | TRBV7-8 | TRBD1
CASGRSGEVVGEQYF | TGTGCTAGTGGTAGATCGGGGGAGGTCGTTGGGGAGCAGTACTTC | NA | TRBJ2-7 | TRBV12-5 | NA
CASSLEGLAGYNEQFF | TGTGCCAGCAGCTTAGAGGGACTAGCGGGCTACAATGAGCAGTTCTTC | NA | TRBJ2-1 | TRBV7-6 | TRBD2
CASSLQEEAEYEQYF | TGTGCCAGCAGTTTACAGGAGGAGGCGGAATACGAGCAGTACTTC | NA | TRBJ2-7 | TRBV27 | NA
CASSLEGTSGRSEQFF | TGTGCCAGCAGCTTAGAAGGGACTAGCGGGAGGAGTGAGCAGTTCTTC | NA | TRBJ2-1 | TRBV11-3 | TRBD2
CASRSGLGYGYTF | TGTGCCAGCAGATCAGGGCTGGGATATGGCTACACCTTC | NA | TRBJ1-2 | TRBV27 | NA
CASRPGRARLSSYNEQFF | TGTGCAAGTCGCCCCGGCCGGGCACGGTTGAGCTCCTACAATGAGCAGTTCTTC | NA | TRBJ2-1 | TRBV12-2 | NA
CASSEWSGSSTDTQYF | TGTGCCAGCAGTGAATGGAGCGGGTCCTCCACAGATACGCAGTATTTT | NA | TRBJ2-3 | TRBV6-1 | NA
CASSSETGTGKFF | TGCGCCAGCAGCTCGGAAACCGGGACAGGGAAGTTCTTC | once | TRBJ2-1 | TRBV5-1 | TRBD1
CASSIGAGQETQYF | TGTGCCAGTAGTATAGGGGCGGGACAAGAGACCCAGTACTTC | NA | TRBJ2-5 | TRBV19 | NA
CVSTGTSGSNEQFF | TGCGTCAGTACCGGGACTAGCGGGAGTAACGAGCAGTTCTTC | NA | TRBJ2-1 | TRBV10-2 | TRBD2
CASSLTRTSGRAYNEQFF | TGTGCCAGCAGCTTAACCCGGACTAGCGGGAGGGCCTACAATGAGCAGTTCTTC | NA | TRBJ2-1 | TRBV7-8 | TRBD2
CASSLGLGSPLHF | TGTGCCAGCAGCTTAGGGTTGGGTTCACCCCTCCACTTT | once | TRBJ1-6 | TRBV7-9 | NA
CASSFLGFEQYF | TGTGCCAGCAGCTTCTTGGGGTTCGAGCAGTACTTC | few | TRBJ2-7 | TRBV27 | NA
CASSLLTAYTYEQYF | TGTGCCAGCAGCTTACTCACGGCCTACACCTACGAGCAGTACTTC | once | TRBJ2-7 | TRBV6-6 | NA
CASSLAQGSEAFF | TGTGCCAGCAGCTTAGCACAGGGCTCTGAAGCTTTCTTT | NA | TRBJ1-1 | TRBV7-9 | NA
CASRQTGEIYNEQFF | TGTGCCAGCAGACAAACGGGGGAGATATACAATGAGCAGTTCTTC | NA | TRBJ2-1 | TRBV6-5 | NA
CASSQRGSQYAQYF | TGTGCCAGCAGCCAACGGGGATCTCAGTATGCGCAGTATTTT | NA | TRBJ2-3 | TRBV14 | NA
CASSSTLTGVGNTGELFF | TGTGCCAGCAGCTCCACCCTTACAGGGGTTGGGAACACCGGGGAGCTGTTTTTT | NA | TRBJ2-2 | TRBV7-9 | TRBD1
CASSLPGGPSGANVLTF | TGTGCCAGCAGTTTGCCTGGGGGTCCGTCTGGGGCCAACGTCCTGACTTTC | NA | TRBJ2-6 | TRBV27 | NA
CASSMGTVQETQYF | TGCGCCAGCAGCATGGGGACAGTCCAAGAGACCCAGTACTTC | once | TRBJ2-5 | TRBV5-1 | TRBD1
CTSSLWGGDTYEQYF | TGTACCAGCAGCCTGTGGGGTGGGGACACCTACGAGCAGTACTTC | NA | TRBJ2-7 | TRBV7-9 | NA
CASRRNLNYGYTF | TGTGCCAGTCGACGGAATCTTAACTATGGCTACACCTTC | few | TRBJ1-2 | TRBV19 | NA
CAWNWGTDTQYF | TGTGCCTGGAACTGGGGCACAGATACGCAGTATTTT | NA | TRBJ2-3 | TRBV30 | NA
CASSLWEAGGTDTQYF | TGTGCCAGCAGTCTCTGGGAAGCGGGAGGTACAGATACGCAGTATTTT | NA | TRBJ2-3 | TRBV11-1 | TRBD2
CASSLGGSAKRYTF | TGTGCCAGCAGCTTGGGAGGATCTGCCAAACGCTACACCTTC | few | TRBJ1-2 | TRBV5-6 | NA
CASSYSSREGSYEQYF | TGTGCCAGCAGTTACTCTTCCCGGGAGGGCTCCTACGAGCAGTACTTC | few | TRBJ2-7 | TRBV6-5 | TRBD2
CASSPRTGEDSDTQYF | TGTGCCAGCAGCCCCCGGACAGGAGAGGATTCAGATACGCAGTATTTT | NA | TRBJ2-3 | TRBV11-2 | TRBD1
CASSSPGPGTDTQYF | TGTGCCAGCAGTTCACCTGGGCCTGGCACAGATACGCAGTATTTT | NA | TRBJ2-3 | TRBV27 | NA
CAISVGNEQFF | TGTGCCATCAGTGTAGGCAATGAGCAGTTCTTC | NA | TRBJ2-1 | TRBV10-3 | NA
CASSPDRGGNYGYTF | TGCGCCAGCAGCCCCGACAGGGGGGGAAACTATGGCTACACCTTC | once | TRBJ1-2 | TRBV4-3 | TRBD1